This T cell receptor (beta chain) was captured by sequencing in a study of CD8 T cells in Susac syndrome. About the study: Among sequenced Susac syndrome patients, 5 or 6 had active disease and under ten were in remission. Patients with Susac syndrome, at blood draw, were therapy-naive, on corticosteroids, or on intravenous immunoglobulin alone.

Random hexamers were used to reverse transcribe 0.5 to 1 ug of RNA. An immunoSEQ multiplex PCR generated amplified TCR beta CDR3 products spanning 54 Vbeta and 13 Jbeta. Via MiXCR, TCRdb re-called the immunoSEQ multiplex PCR reads, giving one row per CDR3 protein. The table lists some 170,000 distinct CDR3 sequences, around 94% of them singletons. Susac syndrome patients met recently defined diagnostic criteria for definite or probable disease. Germline values: CDR1 MNHNS, CDR2 SASEGT. The length of the CDR3 is 14 residues. The V end lost 6 bases, the J end lost 5 bases, and 16 bases lay between the germline ends.

Sequenced: CD4+ T cells from PBMCs. This sequence was found in a human donor with Susac syndrome. V is TRBV6-1 and J is TRBJ1-2; possibly TRBD1 for D (5 bases). CDR3 sequence (DNA): TGTGCCAGCAGGGTAGAGGGAGGGACTTATGGCTACACCTTC. Translating it yields CASRVEGGTYGYTF.